This note documents a single TCR beta chain sequence. Antigen unknown. This specimen comes from a study of glioma-infiltrating T cells after dendritic cell vaccination. The overall study: The vaccine used monocyte-derived dendritic cells pulsed overnight with autologous tumor lysate. Study conclusions and caveats: Survival was not directly related to TCR clonality in these patients.

Clones were sequenced by immunoSEQ multiplex PCR, and TCRdb holds only the in-frame ones, with some missing. The top ten clones hold less than 8% of a sample with 70,000 to 100,000 clones, around 86% of them seen once. From germline, CDR1 is SGHTA and CDR2 FQGNSA. The CDR3 consists of 13 residues. V shed 2 bases and J shed 6 bases, with 10 bases lying between them. The sample's time point: after dendritic cell vaccination, including at tumor progression/relapse. J is TRBJ1-1 and V is TRBV7-2; D is possibly TRBD1 (5 bases). The source of this sequence is a human donor with glioblastoma. Sequenced material: blood, taken after dendritic cell vaccination. The CDR3 sequence: CASSLLRGSEAFF. The CDR3 nucleotides are TGTGCCAGCAGCTTACTAAGGGGTTCTGAAGCTTTCTTT.